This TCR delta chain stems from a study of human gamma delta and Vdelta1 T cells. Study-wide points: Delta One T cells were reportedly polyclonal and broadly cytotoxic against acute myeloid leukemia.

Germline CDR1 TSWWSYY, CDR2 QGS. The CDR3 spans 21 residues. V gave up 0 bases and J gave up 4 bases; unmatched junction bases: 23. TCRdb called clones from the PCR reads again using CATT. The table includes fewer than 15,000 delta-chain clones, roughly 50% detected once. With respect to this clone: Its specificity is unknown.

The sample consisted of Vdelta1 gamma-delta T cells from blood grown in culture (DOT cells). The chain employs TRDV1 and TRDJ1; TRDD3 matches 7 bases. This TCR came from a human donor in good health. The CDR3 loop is CALGELGSIGRTGERIDKLIF. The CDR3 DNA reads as TGTGCTCTTGGGGAACTGGGCTCTATCGGTCGTACTGGGGAAAGGATCGATAAACTCATCTTT.